The 15 T cell receptor beta chains reported below all come from one sample, sequenced in a study of blood T cell repertoires in COVID-19. The repertoire was sequenced with immunoSEQ multiplex PCR; TCRdb's copy has only in-frame clones and lacks some. The sample comprises about 74,000 clones, about 88% of which are singletons, and 2.5% to 3.5% rests with the top ten. Sequencing was done on a sample of peripheral blood. These TCRs come from an older man with active or convalescent COVID-19.

CDR3 DNA: TGTGCCAGCAGTCCCGACACATTCAATCAGCCCCAGCATTTT. Translation gives CASSPDTFNQPQHF. V usage is TRBV6-5 and J usage is TRBJ1-5, with no clear D. Germline CDR1 and CDR2: MNHEY and SVGAGI. The CDR3 has 14 residues. V shed 5 bases and J shed 3 bases, with 11 bases lying between them.

J is TRBJ2-7 and V is TRBV12-3 or TRBV12-4; 9 nucleotides agree with TRBD1. The CDR3 is 13 residues long. V dropped 6 bases and J dropped 6; count of bases not matched to a gene: 6. CDR3 nucleotide sequence: TGTGCCAGCAGCCCGAGACAGGGGGTCGAGCAGTACTTC. The encoded protein is CASSPRQGVEQYF.

The V gene is TRBV19, the J gene TRBJ2-5; TRBD2 is a possible D gene (6 bases). The CDR3 contains 13 residues. V gave up 6 bases and J gave up 5 bases, with 13 bases separating them. The germline V gene encodes CDR1 LNHDA and CDR2 SQIVND (reference sequence). The CDR3 protein is CASRLQGGETQYF. The CDR3 DNA sequence: TGTGCCAGTAGACTGCAGGGAGGTGAGACCCAGTACTTC.

The J gene is TRBJ2-7, the V gene TRBV19, with a possible D match to TRBD2 (6 bases). The V end lost 1 base, the J end lost 3 bases, and 10 bases lay between the germline ends. Germline values: CDR1 LNHDA, CDR2 SQIVND (reference sequence). The CDR3 length is 14 residues. The CDR3 region has the DNA TGTGCCAGTAGTATAGTAGCGGACGACTACGAGCAGTACTTC. As protein: CASSIVADDYEQYF.

V is TRBV10-3 and J is TRBJ2-7, with D hard to call. CDR1 ENHRY and CDR2 SYGVKD come from the germline V gene. This CDR3 spans 14 amino acids. Between the trimmed V and J ends, which lost 1 base and 3 bases, there was a span of 10 bases. CDR3 sequence: CAISEFPGSYEQYF. DNA for the CDR3: TGTGCCATCAGTGAGTTCCCGGGTAGCTACGAGCAGTACTTC.

The V gene is TRBV6-5, the J gene TRBJ1-4; D not resolved. V dropped 8 bases and J dropped 7 bases, with 11 bases sitting between them. The CDR3 is 12 amino acids. Germline V gives CDR1 MNHEY, CDR2 SVGAGI. The CDR3 is CASGPLGEKLFF. CDR3 nucleotide sequence: TGTGCCAGCGGGCCCTTGGGTGAAAAACTGTTTTTT.

The V call is TRBV5-1, the J call TRBJ1-1, with 7 positions matching TRBD1. Germline assignment: CDR1 SGHRS and CDR2 YFSETQ. J lost 4 bases, V lost 4 bases, and 7 bases had no gene match. The CDR3 contains 14 residues. The CDR3 here is CASSLTGKGTEAFF. The CDR3 coding sequence is TGCGCCAGCAGCCTGACAGGGAAGGGCACTGAAGCTTTCTTT. Full variable domain (outside the CDR3, taken from reference TRBV5-1 and TRBJ1-1): KAGVTQTPRYLIKTRGQQVTLSCSPISGHRSVSWYQQTPGQGLQFLFEYFSETQRNKGNFPGRFSGRQFSNSRSEMNVSTLELGDSALYLCASSLTGKGTEAFFGQGTRLTVV.

The rearrangement joins TRBV18 to TRBJ1-1, with 9 bases that match TRBD1. V gave up 1 base and J gave up 6 bases; unmatched junction bases: 3. The CDR3 spans 14 residues. The germline gives CDR1 KGHSH, CDR2 LQKENI. CDR3: CASSPLTGGAEAFF. DNA of the CDR3: TGTGCCAGCTCACCACTGACAGGGGGGGCTGAAGCTTTCTTT.

This clone occurred once. This chain joins TRBV12-5 and TRBJ2-3; 9 bases match TRBD1. The germline CDR1 and CDR2 sequences are LGHNT and FRNRAP. The trim removed 5 bases at V and 4 bases at J, leaving 7 bases unmatched. This CDR3 has 15 residues. The CDR3 reads CASGRPGTGSDTQYF. CDR3 bases: TGTGCTAGTGGTCGACCCGGGACAGGGTCAGATACGCAGTATTTT. Full variable domain (rest looked up from reference TRBV12-5 and TRBJ2-3): DARVTQTPRHKVTEMGQEVTMRCQPILGHNTVFWYRQTMMQGLELLAYFRNRAPLDDSGMPKDRFSAEMPDATLATLKIQPSEPRDSAVYFCASGRPGTGSDTQYFGPGTRLTVL.

The J gene is TRBJ2-7, the V gene TRBV2; D unresolved. This CDR3 comprises 12 residues. Germline V gives CDR1 SNHLY, CDR2 FYNNEI. The V end lost 2 bases, the J end lost 8 bases, and 10 bases lay between the germline ends. This CDR3 is CASSEFIVKQYF. The DNA of the CDR3 is TGTGCCAGCAGTGAATTCATAGTAAAGCAGTACTTC.

This clone turned up a few times. J is TRBJ1-6 and V is TRBV11-2; D not certain. Trimming left V 7 bases short and J 0 bases short, with 10 bases between. The CDR3 runs 15 residues. Germline CDR1 reads SGHAT; CDR2 reads FQNNGV. CDR3 nucleotide sequence: TGTGCCAGCACTCAAGGGAGCTCCTATAATTCACCCCTCCACTTT. Protein sequence: CASTQGSSYNSPLHF.

The chain is built from TRBV6-5 and TRBJ1-2, with 9 bases that match TRBD1. Germline CDR1 MNHEY, CDR2 SVGAGI. V trimming: 8 bases; J trimming: 4 bases; junction bases outside the gene matches: 8. The length of the CDR3 is 14 residues. The CDR3 spells CASGDRVFGYGYTF. DNA of the CDR3: TGTGCCAGCGGGGACAGGGTATTTGGCTATGGCTACACCTTC.

This chain joins TRBV29-1 and TRBJ2-5, with no clear D. The CDR3 extends over 12 amino acids. V was shortened by 5 bases and J by 0 bases, with 7 bases between the two germline ends. Looked up from germline, CDR1 is SQVTM and CDR2 is ANQGSEA. The CDR3 DNA follows: TGCAGCGTTTCTGACAACCAAGAGACCCAGTACTTC. It yields the protein CSVSDNQETQYF.

The CDR3 DNA sequence: TGCGCCAGCCTCTTGGGGCGCGGGGGGGTCACAGATACGCAGTATTTT. It specifies CASLLGRGGVTDTQYF. The V gene is TRBV5-1, the J gene TRBJ2-3; 9 nucleotides agree with TRBD2. The CDR3 is 16 residues long. CDR1 is SGHRS, CDR2 YFSETQ, per germline. Trimming at V came to 7 bases and at J to 2 bases, leaving 11 bases not matched to a gene.

This clone was recorded only once. The V gene is TRBV11-2, the J gene TRBJ1-3; D is undetermined. The V and J ends lost 2 bases and 3 bases respectively, with 11 bases between them. The germline gives CDR1 SGHAT, CDR2 FQNNGV. The CDR3 runs to 15 residues. The CDR3 nucleotides read TGTGCCAGCAGCTTATTCCACGGGGATGGAAACACCATATATTTT. Translated, it gives CASSLFHGDGNTIYF.